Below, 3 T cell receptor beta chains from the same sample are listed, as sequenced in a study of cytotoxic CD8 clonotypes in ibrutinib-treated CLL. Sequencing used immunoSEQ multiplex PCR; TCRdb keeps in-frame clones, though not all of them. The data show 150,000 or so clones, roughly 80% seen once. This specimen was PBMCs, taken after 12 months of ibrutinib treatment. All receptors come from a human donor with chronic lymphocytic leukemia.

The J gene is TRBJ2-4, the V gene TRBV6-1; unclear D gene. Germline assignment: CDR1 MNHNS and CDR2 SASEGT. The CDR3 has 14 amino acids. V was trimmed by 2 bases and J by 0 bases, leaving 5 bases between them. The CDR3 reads CASSEQVAKNIQYF. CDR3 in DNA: TGTGCCAGCAGTGAACAGGTAGCCAAAAACATTCAGTACTTC.

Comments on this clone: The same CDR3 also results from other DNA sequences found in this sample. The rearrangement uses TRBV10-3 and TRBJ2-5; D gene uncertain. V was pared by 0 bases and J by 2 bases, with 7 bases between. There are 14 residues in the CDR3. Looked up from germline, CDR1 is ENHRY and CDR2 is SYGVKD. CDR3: CAISESTVQETQYF. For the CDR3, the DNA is TGTGCCATCAGTGAGTCCACGGTACAAGAGACCCAGTACTTC.

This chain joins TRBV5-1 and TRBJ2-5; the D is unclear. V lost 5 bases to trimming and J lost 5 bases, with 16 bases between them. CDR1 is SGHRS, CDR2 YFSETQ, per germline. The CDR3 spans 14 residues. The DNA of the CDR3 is TGCGCCAGCAGGGAAGGGATTCTGGGCGAGACCCAGTACTTC. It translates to CASREGILGETQYF. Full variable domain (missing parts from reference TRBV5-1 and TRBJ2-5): KAGVTQTPRYLIKTRGQQVTLSCSPISGHRSVSWYQQTPGQGLQFLFEYFSETQRNKGNFPGRFSGRQFSNSRSEMNVSTLELGDSALYLCASREGILGETQYFGPGTRLLVL.